These T cell receptor beta chains were read from a single sample in a study of T cell clones after liver transplantation. Some clones are missing from TCRdb's copy, which holds only in-frame ones; the method was immunoSEQ multiplex PCR. The table lists just under 60,000 clones, about two thirds of them singletons. Sequenced here: CD4+ T cells from blood, sampled at the roughly 15-month timepoint. All receptors derive from a human patient who received a liver transplant. Some T cells may have originated in the graft donor. CDR3s include the opening cysteine and the closing phenylalanine or tryptophan. Fields, in order: clone size, J gene, V gene, D gene, CDR3 DNA, CDR3 protein. D genes are given only for firm matches. For some rows the clone size is stated as once, few or many, or as a class when expanded; others skip it.

>-|TRBJ2-7|TRBV5-1|-
TGCGCCAGCAGCTTGGGTGACTACGAGCAGTACTTC
CASSLGDYEQYF
>once|TRBJ1-1|TRBV6-5|-
TGTGCCAGCAAGAGGAGGGGGAACACTGAAGCTTTCTTT
CASKRRGNTEAFF
>-|TRBJ2-2|TRBV5-1|-
TGCGCCAGCAGCTCTAATCGAATCGGGGAGCTGTTTTTT
CASSSNRIGELFF
>few|TRBJ1-5|TRBV28|-
TGTGCCAGCAGCTGGACAGTCAATCAGCCCCAGCATTTT
CASSWTVNQPQHF
>-|TRBJ2-3|TRBV7-6|-
TGTGCCAGCAGCTTAGGGAACCCAGATACGCAGTATTTT
CASSLGNPDTQYF
>-|TRBJ1-1|TRBV14|-
TGTGCCAGCAGCGCAGGGTTGAACACTGAAGCTTTCTTT
CASSAGLNTEAFF
>few|TRBJ2-3|TRBV12-2|-
TGTGCAAGTCGCTTAGGACTAGCGGGAAAGGAGTGTAGCACAGATACGCAGTATTTT
CASRLGLAGKECSTDTQYF
>-|TRBJ2-3|TRBV5-1|TRBD2
TGCGCCAGCAGCCCTAGCGGGGGGGCAGATACGCAGTATTTT
CASSPSGGADTQYF
>-|TRBJ1-4|TRBV29-1|-
TGCAGCGGGAAAACGTACCTCAGCGGTGAAAAACTGTTTTTT
CSGKTYLSGEKLFF
>-|TRBJ1-3|TRBV19|-
TGTGCCAGTAGAGTCGCGGACACCATATATTTT
CASRVADTIYF
>-|TRBJ2-5|TRBV7-9|-
TGTGCCAGCAACTCGTGGTCGGAGACCCAGTACTTC
CASNSWSETQYF
>few|TRBJ2-5|TRBV2|-
TGTGCCAGTACAGCGGGCATTGAGACCCAGTACTTC
CASTAGIETQYF
>-|TRBJ2-5|TRBV19|TRBD2
TGTGCCAGTAGTACCCCACTAGCGGACCAAGAGACCCAGTACTTC
CASSTPLADQETQYF
>few|TRBJ1-1|TRBV5-6|-
TGTGCCAGCAGCTTGGGACAGACAAACACTGAAGCTTTCTTT
CASSLGQTNTEAFF
>-|TRBJ2-5|TRBV30|-
TGTGCCTGGAGTGACGGGGGAGGAGAGACCCAGTACTTC
CAWSDGGGETQYF
>-|TRBJ1-1|TRBV27|TRBD1
TGTGCCAGCAGTTCGAACACAGGGGGCCCGGGCACTGAAGCTTTCTTT
CASSSNTGGPGTEAFF
>-|TRBJ2-2|TRBV19|TRBD2
TGTGCCAGTAGTATACGGGCGGGAGACACCGGGGAGCTGTTTTTT
CASSIRAGDTGELFF
>once|TRBJ1-4|TRBV5-6|-
TGTGCCAGCAGCTTTGGCGTATGGATAGCGGATGAAAAACTGTTTTTT
CASSFGVWIADEKLFF
>-|TRBJ1-5|TRBV6-5|-
TGTGCCAGCAGCCAAGACAGAAATCAGCCCCAGCATTTT
CASSQDRNQPQHF
>-|TRBJ1-6|TRBV7-9|-
TGTGCCAGCAGCCCTCCGGGGAGCTCCTATAATTCACCCCTCCACTTT
CASSPPGSSYNSPLHF
>few|TRBJ2-2|TRBV6-5|-
TGTGCCAGCAGTTTAGAAGGGATGAACCGGGAGCTGTTTTTT
CASSLEGMNRELFF
>few|TRBJ2-7|TRBV7-2|TRBD2
TGTGCCAGCAGCTCCCTAGCGGGGGCTAGCTACGAGCAGTACTTC
CASSSLAGASYEQYF
>-|TRBJ2-7|TRBV5-1|-
TGCGCCAGCAGCCACGGACAGCCGTACTACGAGCAGTACTTC
CASSHGQPYYEQYF
>-|TRBJ2-3|TRBV5-8|-
TGTGCCAGCAGCTTGAGGTTTTACACAGATACGCAGTATTTT
CASSLRFYTDTQYF
>-|TRBJ2-3|TRBV7-2|-
TGTGCCAGCAGCTTGGCCGGGACTTTCCAAGATACGCAGTATTTT
CASSLAGTFQDTQYF
>few|TRBJ1-4|TRBV4-1|-
TGCGCCAGCAGCCAAGATAGAAGGGCGGCTAATGAAAAACTGTTTTTT
CASSQDRRAANEKLFF
>-|TRBJ2-5|TRBV7-6|TRBD2
TGTGCCAGCAGCTTAGCGAGTGGGGGGGAACCCCAAGAGACCCAGTACTTC
CASSLASGGEPQETQYF
>-|TRBJ1-6|TRBV6-1|TRBD1
TGTGCCAGCAGGGGGCGGGACAGGGTCAATTCACCCCTCCACTTT
CASRGRDRVNSPLHF
>few|TRBJ1-2|TRBV6-1|-
TGTGCCAGCCGAAATGCTGGGTTCCGGGCAGGTGGCTACACCTTC
CASRNAGFRAGGYTF
>-|TRBJ2-3|TRBV2|-
TGTGCCAGCAGCCGGCTAGCGTCAAAAACAGATACGCAGTATTTT
CASSRLASKTDTQYF
>-|TRBJ1-5|TRBV27|-
TGTGCCAGCAGTTCGGAAGGGGGGGCGGGTAGCAATCAGCCCCAGCATTTT
CASSSEGGAGSNQPQHF
>-|TRBJ1-6|TRBV14|-
TGTGCCAGCAGCCACGGAGCCCCTAATTCACCCCTCCACTTT
CASSHGAPNSPLHF
>-|TRBJ1-3|TRBV7-2|-
TGTGCCAGCAGCGCCCAGGGTTCTGGAAACACCATATATTTT
CASSAQGSGNTIYF
>many|TRBJ2-3|TRBV14|-
TGTGCCAGCAGCCCCTTTGCGGGAGATACGCAGTATTTT
CASSPFAGDTQYF
>-|TRBJ1-6|TRBV7-2|-
TGTGCCAGCAGGTACTCCGGGACTGATGGTAATTCACCCCTCCACTTT
CASRYSGTDGNSPLHF
>-|TRBJ2-1|TRBV6-5|-
TGTGCCAGCACCTCCGGGGGTTACAATGAGCAGTTCTTC
CASTSGGYNEQFF
>-|TRBJ1-6|TRBV14|TRBD1
TGTGCCAGCAGCCAAGATAGGGGGCTAGTTTCACCCCTCCACTTT
CASSQDRGLVSPLHF
>-|TRBJ2-3|TRBV28|TRBD2
TGTGCCAGCAGTCCCGGGACTAGCGGCACAGATACGCAGTATTTT
CASSPGTSGTDTQYF
>-|TRBJ1-5|TRBV4-1|TRBD1
TGCGCCAGCAGCCAAGAGGGCGACAGGGCCAATCAGCCCCAGCATTTT
CASSQEGDRANQPQHF
>-|TRBJ1-1|TRBV20-1|-
TGCAGTGCTCAGAACACTGAAGCTTTCTTT
CSAQNTEAFF
>-|TRBJ1-1|TRBV5-1|-
TGCGCCAGCAGCCCGGGGACGGCCGTAACCAGCACTGAAGCTTTCTTT
CASSPGTAVTSTEAFF
>-|TRBJ2-2|TRBV19|TRBD2
TGTGCCAGTAGTATAGATCCCGGCGGGAGGGCCGGCGGGGAGCTGTTTTTT
CASSIDPGGRAGGELFF
>-|TRBJ2-2|TRBV2|-
TGTGCCAGCAGTGAAGCGCGGAGTGCCGGGGAGCTGTTTTTT
CASSEARSAGELFF
>-|TRBJ2-2|TRBV18|TRBD1
TGTGCCAGCTCACCTAACAGGGGGCCGAACACCGGGGAGCTGTTTTTT
CASSPNRGPNTGELFF